This record covers a single TCR beta chain. This specimen comes from a study of blood T cell repertoires in COVID-19. Background on the study: Both acute and convalescent COVID-19 samples were obtained from the United States, Italy and Spain. The analysed material was cDNA or gDNA that came from T cells, B-cell-depleted T cells, or PBMCs.

Ages ranged from about 18 to 89 years, with residence in about two dozen US areas. The CDR3 runs to 12 residues. CDR1 is SGHTA, CDR2 FQGNSA, per germline. The germline V and J ends were trimmed by 3 bases and 8 bases, with 8 bases remaining between them. Produced via immunoSEQ multiplex PCR; TCRdb's table is partial and in-frame only. Here the sample spans a few hundred thousand clones, 65% to 85% being singletons. The V gene is TRBV7-2, the J gene TRBJ1-5; D ambiguous. The sequence derives from a man aged 50 to 59 who had recovered from COVID-19. Material for sequencing was PBMCs or T cells enriched from blood (not recorded which). The CDR3, as DNA: TGTGCCAGCAGCTTTGCCCCAGAGCCCCAGCATTTT. Its protein is CASSFAPEPQHF.